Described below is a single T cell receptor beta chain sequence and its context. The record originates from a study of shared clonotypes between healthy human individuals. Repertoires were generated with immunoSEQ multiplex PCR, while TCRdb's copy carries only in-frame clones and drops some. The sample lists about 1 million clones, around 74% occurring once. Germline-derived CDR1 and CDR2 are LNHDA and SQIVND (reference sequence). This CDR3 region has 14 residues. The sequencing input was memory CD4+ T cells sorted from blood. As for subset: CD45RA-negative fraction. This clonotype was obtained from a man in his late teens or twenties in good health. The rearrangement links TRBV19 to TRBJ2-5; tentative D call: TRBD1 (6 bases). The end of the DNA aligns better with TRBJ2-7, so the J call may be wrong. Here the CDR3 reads CARGGGRFRGEQYF. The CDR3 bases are TGTGCCAGAGGGGGTGGTCGGTTTCGGGGCGAGCAGTACTTC.